This TCR beta chain stems from a study of blood T cell repertoires in COVID-19. On the study more broadly: COVID-19 samples collected from the United States, Italy and Spain covered acute and convalescent phases.

The method was immunoSEQ multiplex PCR; TCRdb's version includes in-frame clones alone and lacks a portion of them. Of some 400,000 clones in the sample, approximately 89% were seen once. This CDR3 spans 15 amino acids. Germline values: CDR1 SGHRS, CDR2 YFSETQ. V gave up 4 bases and J gave up 4 bases; unmatched junction bases: 6. The rearrangement joins TRBV5-1 to TRBJ2-3; 10 nucleotides agree with TRBD2. Input material: PBMCs or T cells enriched from blood (not recorded which). The sequence derives from a woman aged 40 to 50 who had been exposed to COVID-19. This chain's CDR3 is CASSESGGASDTQYF. CDR3 sequence (DNA): TGCGCCAGCAGCGAGAGCGGGGGGGCCTCAGATACGCAGTATTTT.